The present entry profiles one T cell receptor (beta chain) with its context. Trimming took 0 bases from V and 8 from J, leaving 16 bases between them. The CDR3 consists of 16 residues. Per germline, CDR1 SGHDN and CDR2 FVKESK. Profiled with immunoSEQ multiplex PCR; TCRdb holds only in-frame clones, not every one. The table lists about 180,000 clones, about 90% of them singletons. This sample stems from a study of control samples from healthy donors and cancer patients. The rearrangement links TRBV14 to TRBJ1-4; D call uncertain. Sequencing was performed on blood. The sequence was obtained from a woman aged 50 to 60 in good health. Here the CDR3 reads CASSQEPSLVQEKLFF. CDR3 nucleotides: TGTGCCAGCAGCCAAGAGCCCTCTTTGGTACAGGAAAAACTGTTTTTT.